This T cell receptor beta chain appears in the sequencing data of a study of T cells in Graves' hyperthyroidism and ophthalmopathy. Whole-study results and caveats: The model made its ophthalmopathy prediction, and onset followed a median approximately six months later.

On this clonotype: The antigen is unknown.

Orbital computed tomography and thyroid ultrasound, together with serum TRAb and thyroxine and clinical symptoms, were used for diagnoses. Per germline, CDR1 DFQATT and CDR2 SNEGSKA (reference sequence). This CDR3 is 14 amino acids long. V dropped 5 bases and J dropped 5; count of bases not matched to a gene: 1. It was RNA transcripts that yielded the amplified TCR beta CDR3 regions. In the first-round RT-PCR of the TCR CDR3, the HTBI primer set was used. Via MiXCR, TCRdb re-called the multiplex PCR reads, giving one row per CDR3 protein. The sample has around 350,000 distinct CDR3 sequences; less than 15% are singletons.

The V gene is TRBV20-1, the J gene TRBJ2-4; 15 positions match TRBD2. The sequenced material came from blood. The origin of this receptor is a woman aged 18-30 years with Graves' hyperthyroidism. CDR3 in DNA: TGCAGTGCTGGACTAGCGGGGGGGGAAAACATTCAGTACTTC. Protein product: CSAGLAGGENIQYF.